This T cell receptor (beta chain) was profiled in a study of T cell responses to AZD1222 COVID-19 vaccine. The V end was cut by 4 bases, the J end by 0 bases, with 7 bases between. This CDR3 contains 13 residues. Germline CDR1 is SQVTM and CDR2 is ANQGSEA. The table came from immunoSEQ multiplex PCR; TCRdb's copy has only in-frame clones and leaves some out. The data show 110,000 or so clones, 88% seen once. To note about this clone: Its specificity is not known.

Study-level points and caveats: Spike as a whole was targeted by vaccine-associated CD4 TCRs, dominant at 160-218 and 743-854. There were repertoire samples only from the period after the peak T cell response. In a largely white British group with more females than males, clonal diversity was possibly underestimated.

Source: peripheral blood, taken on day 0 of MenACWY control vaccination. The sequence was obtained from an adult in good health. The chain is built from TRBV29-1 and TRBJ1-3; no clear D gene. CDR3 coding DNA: TGCAGCGTTGCCGTAGCCTCTGGAAACACCATATATTTT. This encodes CSVAVASGNTIYF.